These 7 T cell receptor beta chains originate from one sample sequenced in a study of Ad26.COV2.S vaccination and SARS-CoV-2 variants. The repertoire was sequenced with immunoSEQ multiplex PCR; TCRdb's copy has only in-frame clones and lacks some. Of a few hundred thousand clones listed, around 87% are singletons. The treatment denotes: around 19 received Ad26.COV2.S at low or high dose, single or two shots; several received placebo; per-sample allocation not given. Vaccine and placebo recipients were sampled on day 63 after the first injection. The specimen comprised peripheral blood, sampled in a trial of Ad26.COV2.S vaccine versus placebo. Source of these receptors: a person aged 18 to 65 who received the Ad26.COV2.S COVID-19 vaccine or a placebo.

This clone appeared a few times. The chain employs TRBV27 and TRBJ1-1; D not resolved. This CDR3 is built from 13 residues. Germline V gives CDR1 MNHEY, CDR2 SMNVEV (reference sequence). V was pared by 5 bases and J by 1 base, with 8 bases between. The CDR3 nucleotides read TGTGCCAGCAGTCTGACAACGAACACTGAAGCTTTCTTT. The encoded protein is CASSLTTNTEAFF.

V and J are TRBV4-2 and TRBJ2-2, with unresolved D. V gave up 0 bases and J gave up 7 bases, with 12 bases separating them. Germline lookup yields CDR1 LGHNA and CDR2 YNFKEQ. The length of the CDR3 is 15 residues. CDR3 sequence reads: CASSQDGVVSGELFF. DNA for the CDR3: TGTGCCAGCAGCCAAGATGGAGTAGTGAGCGGGGAGCTGTTTTTT.

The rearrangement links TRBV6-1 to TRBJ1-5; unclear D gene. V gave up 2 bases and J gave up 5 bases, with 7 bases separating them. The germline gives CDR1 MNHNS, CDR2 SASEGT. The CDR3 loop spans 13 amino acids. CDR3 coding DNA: TGTGCCAGCAGTGAAACACTTTATCAGCCCCAGCATTTT. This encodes CASSETLYQPQHF.

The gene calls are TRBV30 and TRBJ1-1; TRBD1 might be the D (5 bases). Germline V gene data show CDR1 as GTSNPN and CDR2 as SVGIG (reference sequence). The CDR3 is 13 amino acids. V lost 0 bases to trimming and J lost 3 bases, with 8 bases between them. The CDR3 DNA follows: TGTGCCTGGAGTGTCGGGGGTGACACTGAAGCTTTCTTT. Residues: CAWSVGGDTEAFF.

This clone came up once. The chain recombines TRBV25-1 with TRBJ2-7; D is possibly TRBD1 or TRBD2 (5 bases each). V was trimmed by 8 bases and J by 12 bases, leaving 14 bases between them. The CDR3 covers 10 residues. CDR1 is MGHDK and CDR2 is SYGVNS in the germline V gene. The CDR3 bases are TGTGCCAGCGTCCAGGGACGGTGGTACTTC. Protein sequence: CASVQGRWYF.

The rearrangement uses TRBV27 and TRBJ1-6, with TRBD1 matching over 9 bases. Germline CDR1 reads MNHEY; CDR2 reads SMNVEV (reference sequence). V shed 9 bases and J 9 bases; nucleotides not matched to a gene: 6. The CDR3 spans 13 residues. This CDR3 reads CARQGAGCSPLHF. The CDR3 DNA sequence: TGTGCCAGACAGGGGGCCGGGTGTTCACCCCTCCACTTT.

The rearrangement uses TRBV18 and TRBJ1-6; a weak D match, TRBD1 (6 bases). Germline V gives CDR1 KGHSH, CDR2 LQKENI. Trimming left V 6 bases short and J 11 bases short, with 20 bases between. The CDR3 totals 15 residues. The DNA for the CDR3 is TGTGCCAGCTCTCTCCAGGAGGGCAGGGGCACACCCCTCCACTTT. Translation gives CASSLQEGRGTPLHF.